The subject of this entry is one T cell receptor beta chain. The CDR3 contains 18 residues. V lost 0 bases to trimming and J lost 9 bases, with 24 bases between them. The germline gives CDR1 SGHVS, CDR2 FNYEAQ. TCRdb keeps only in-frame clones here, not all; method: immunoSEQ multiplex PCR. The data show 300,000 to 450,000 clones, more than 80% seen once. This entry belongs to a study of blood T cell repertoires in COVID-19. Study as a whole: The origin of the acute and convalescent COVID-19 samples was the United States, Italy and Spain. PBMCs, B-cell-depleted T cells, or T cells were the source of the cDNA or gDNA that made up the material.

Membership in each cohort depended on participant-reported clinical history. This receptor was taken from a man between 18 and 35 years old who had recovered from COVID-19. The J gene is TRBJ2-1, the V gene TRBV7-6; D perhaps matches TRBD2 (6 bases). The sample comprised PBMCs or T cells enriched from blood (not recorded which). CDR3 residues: CASSLASPLAGFLGEQFF. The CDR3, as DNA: TGTGCCAGCAGCTTAGCGTCCCCGTTGGCGGGGTTTCTGGGTGAGCAGTTCTTC.